This T cell receptor (beta chain) derives from a study of blood T cell repertoires in COVID-19. Study summary: Whether acute or convalescent, the COVID-19 samples came from the United States, Italy and Spain. The analysed material was cDNA or gDNA that came from T cells, B-cell-depleted T cells, or PBMCs.

In the authors' workflow: Amplified reference gene primers provided the basis for estimating nucleated cell counts. Some clones are missing from TCRdb's copy, which holds only in-frame ones; the method was immunoSEQ multiplex PCR. V, J and clone size derive from that table, while D and trimming were established from the DNA sequence. Here the sample spans around 210,000 clones, around 85% being singletons. The Seattle patients, enrolled during active infection, were followed longitudinally. Trimming took 5 bases from V and 8 from J; bases not matched to a gene: 8. CDR1 SEHNR and CDR2 FQNEAQ come from the germline V gene (reference sequence). CDR3 length: 13 residues.

This receptor was taken from a man between 45 and 60 years old with COVID-19, enrolled during active disease. The V gene is TRBV7-9, the J gene TRBJ1-2; 7 nucleotides align to TRBD1. Sequences were obtained from peripheral blood. The CDR3 here is CASSPQGSNGYTF. CDR3 sequence (DNA): TGTGCCAGCAGCCCACAGGGGTCAAACGGCTACACCTTC.